The T cell receptor beta chain described here comes from a study of blood T cells in healthy people across ages. Study observations and caveats: Measured against age, TCR beta diversity per million T cells decreased in a roughly linear manner. Considered underestimates were the diversity estimates obtained from one million T cells.

Worth noting for this clonotype: The antigen is not known.

Trimming took off 3 bases at V and 11 bases at J, with 16 bases between the two ends. The CDR3 spans 13 residues. The authors ran a second PCR of roughly 6 to 12 cycles using a sample-barcoded 5' primer and a J-beta primer mix. MiXCR, run by TCRdb on the 5' RACE reads, gives a single entry per CDR3 protein. In the table there are 800,000 to 1,300,000 distinct CDR3 sequences, roughly a quarter of which are singletons. These sequences were also reported in another study, on T cells of mothers and their children.

The clonotype comes from a girl aged 2-10 years in good health. The specimen was blood. The gene calls are TRBV12-3 or TRBV12-4 and TRBJ1-1; D perhaps matches TRBD1 (5 bases). CDR3 sequence (DNA): TGTGCCAGCAGTTTGGGTTGGGGCAGTGGGGCTTTCTTT. This codes for CASSLGWGSGAFF.